This T cell receptor beta chain was documented in a study of blood T cell repertoires in COVID-19. Study-wide background: Donors in the United States, Italy and Spain gave samples during acute or convalescent COVID-19. T cells, B-cell-depleted T cells, or PBMCs provided the cDNA or gDNA that served as material.

With regard to this clone: A much bigger clone sits one base away, suggesting this may be a read error.

Methods used by the authors: Counts of nucleated cells, estimated from reference gene primer amplification, were obtained. Generated by immunoSEQ multiplex PCR, the TCRdb table keeps only in-frame clones and is missing some. V and J calls and clone size are copied from that table; D and trimming were computed from the DNA. Here the sample spans about 110,000 clones, around nine tenths being singletons. Trimming pared 2 bases from V and 2 bases from J, leaving 6 bases between. Germline V lookup: CDR1 MNHEY, CDR2 SVGEGT. This CDR3 has 13 amino acids. The J gene is TRBJ1-2, the V gene TRBV6-2 or TRBV6-3; D is ambiguous. The TCR originated in a man aged 35-49 years with acute or convalescent COVID-19. Input material: peripheral blood. The CDR3 here is CASSYDGNYGYTF. The CDR3 DNA sequence: TGTGCCAGCAGTTACGACGGGAACTATGGCTACACCTTC.